The rows below give T cell receptor beta chains drawn from one sample of a study of identifying expanded T cells in peripheral blood. Assay: immunoSEQ multiplex PCR; the TCRdb copy retains only in-frame clones and omits some. The sample has about 86,000 clones, approximately 84% seen once; the top ten hold 4.5%. The specimen sequenced was blood. The receptor source for this set is a person aged 18 to 69 in good health. The CDR3 runs from the conserved cysteine through the conserved F or W. A D gene is named only where the DNA matches it firmly.

d_call v_call cdr3_aa
- TRBV5-5 CASSPGTVPSYEQYF
- TRBV19 CASGTRLAYGYTF
- TRBV6-1 CASKWSTQGDGYTF
- TRBV19 CASSTREETQYF
- TRBV4-1 CASSPGGANSPLHF
TRBD1 TRBV19 CASSRDSAGVGYTF
- TRBV11-2 CASSSLTGTSYGYTF
- TRBV7-3 CASSFRVTDTQYF
- TRBV7-9 CASSLPQGFETQYF
- TRBV4-2 CASSHPLRGGPYNSPLHF
- TRBV5-5 CASSLAFPLNTEAFF
- TRBV5-1 CASSLGLETQYF
- TRBV10-3 CASRPQGSGRYEQYF
- TRBV6-5 CASRMTKNPYSPLHF
TRBD1 TRBV19 CASSIDRGSYGYTF
TRBD1 TRBV6-1 CATFPGAGGDYGYTF
- TRBV7-9 CASSLVYYNEQFF
- TRBV9 CASSVTGSTDTQYF
TRBD2 TRBV5-4 CASSFQSGGAYEQYF
- TRBV5-1 CASSLLGGDTEAFF
- TRBV30 CAWKGQRGYGYTF
- TRBV18 CASSTDSYDYGYTF
TRBD1 TRBV7-8 CASSLEQGSGTEAFF
- TRBV15 CATEGGQGSYNEQFF
- TRBV5-1 CASSPTPATDTQYF
TRBD1 TRBV4-3 CASSHLGQRSSGANVLTF
- TRBV5-6 CASSLAQGPTEAFF
- TRBV7-2 CASAWKGLNTEAFF
- TRBV27 CASRTGSTEAFF
- TRBV27 CASSEGGFYGYTF
- TRBV5-1 CASSLVGRGPTTDTQYF
TRBD1 TRBV11-2 CASSFRTGGLNTEAFF
TRBD1 TRBV19 CASSQRDSALGDTQYF
- TRBV19 CASSIRQSTQPQHF
TRBD2 TRBV27 CASSERGRVGELFF
- TRBV30 CAWRKGLNTGELFF
TRBD1 TRBV7-2 CASSFRGGPTEAFF
- TRBV11-2 CASSLEHSAYNEQFF
- TRBV30 CAWSSTDNQPQHF
- TRBV19 CASSMVSGELFF
- TRBV11-2 CASSLRSGRGFTEAFF
- TRBV21-1 CASSKGKTGAGANVLTF
TRBD2 TRBV7-2 CASSFSAGGPYEQYF
TRBD1 TRBV2 CASSDPLIRGQETQYF
- TRBV5-1 CASRTTPGGRTDTQYF
- TRBV6-1 CASSAVKYEQYF
- TRBV15 CATSRELKGGYTF
- TRBV6-6 CASRQDSEAFF
- TRBV5-1 CASSLVGSYNEQFF
- TRBV13 CASSIEGPDSPLHF